These 5 T cell receptor beta chains share one sample of origin, sequenced in a study of shared clonotypes between healthy human individuals. TCRdb keeps only in-frame clones here, not all; method: immunoSEQ multiplex PCR. The sample includes roughly 720,000 clones, 90% of them seen just once. Source material: memory CD8+ T cells from PBMCs. Subset described: CD45RO+ cells pooled with CCR7-negative TemRA cells. These receptors were taken from a man aged 18 to 30 in good health. Some clones in this sample may be carry-over from other donors' samples.

The chain employs TRBV29-1 and TRBJ1-1; 7 bases line up with TRBD1. J lost 4 bases, V lost 6 bases, and 5 bases had no gene match. The CDR3 totals 12 residues. Germline V lookup: CDR1 SQVTM, CDR2 ANQGSEA. DNA for the CDR3: TGCAGCGTACAGGGGCTGGGCACTGAAGCTTTCTTT. Translation: CSVQGLGTEAFF.

CDR3 nucleotide sequence: TGCAGCGTTGGCATGAGTAGGGCGGGGCTTCCCACTGAAGCTTTCTTT. Translated, it gives CSVGMSRAGLPTEAFF. V and J are TRBV29-1 and TRBJ1-1; D is perhaps TRBD1 (5 bases). CDR1 and CDR2 (germline): SQVTM, ANQGSEA. V dropped 4 bases and J dropped 4 bases, with 22 bases sitting between them. The CDR3 covers 16 residues.

The V call is TRBV27, the J call TRBJ2-7, with 10 bases identical to TRBD1. Losses at the gene ends were 7 bases for V and 7 bases for J; bases not matched to a gene: 7. This CDR3 region has 13 residues. CDR1 and CDR2 (germline): MNHEY, SMNVEV (reference sequence). Here the CDR3 reads CASTDRGLGEQYF. Here the CDR3 DNA reads TGTGCCAGCACCGACAGGGGGCTGGGTGAGCAGTACTTC.

V gene TRBV7-9 combines with J gene TRBJ2-1; D might be TRBD1 (6 bases). Trimming took off 5 bases at V and 8 bases at J, with 16 bases between the two ends. Germline V gene data show CDR1 as SEHNR and CDR2 as FQNEAQ (reference sequence). The CDR3 contains 14 residues. CDR3: CASSLGAGGYEQFF. In nucleotides, the CDR3 is TGTGCCAGCAGCCTGGGGGCTGGAGGCTATGAGCAGTTCTTC.

V gene TRBV2 combines with J gene TRBJ1-5, with TRBD1 as a possible D gene (5 bases). Per germline, CDR1 SNHLY and CDR2 FYNNEI. The CDR3 has 16 residues. The V end was cut by 6 bases, the J end by 2 bases, with 17 bases between. CDR3 bases: TGTGCCAGCAGATGGGGGGACTTGGGTCGCAATCAGCCCCAGCATTTT. Its protein product is CASRWGDLGRNQPQHF.